This TCR beta chain derives from a study of vaccination effects on CD4 cells after COVID-19. Study in general: It was a median of 72 days after the second dose that post-vaccine samples were obtained.

Under the ViraFEST assay, PBMC were stimulated with viral peptide pools so that antigen-specific CD4+ T cells expanded. Sequencing was performed afterwards. With roughly 9 days of culture completed, CD4+ T cells were isolated. Participants got two doses of BNT162b2 or mRNA-1273 vaccine. Peptides at 10 ug/ml and IL-2 at 9 to 10 IU/ml were added to a few million PBMC per well. Regarding the study as a whole: Substantial clonal contraction characterized both infection- and vaccine-induced clones late after vaccination.

Trimming pared 1 base from V and 10 bases from J, leaving 8 bases between. The germline CDR1 and CDR2 sequences are SGHDN and FVKESK. The CDR3 is made up of 13 amino acids. About this clone itself: Its target is not known.

Generated by immunoSEQ multiplex PCR, the TCRdb table keeps only in-frame clones and is missing some. The data hold around 15,000 clones, with 65% to 75% observed a single time. J is TRBJ1-6 and V is TRBV14; D is ambiguous. The receptor was derived from a human donor who received a COVID-19 vaccine. The sequencing here drew on CD4+ T cells from PBMCs cultured with HCoV-NL63 spike peptides, taken after COVID-19 vaccination. This chain's CDR3 is CASSQVDWSPLHF. The CDR3 DNA reads as TGTGCCAGCAGCCAAGTTGATTGGTCACCCCTCCACTTT.